The 2 T cell receptor beta chains reported below all come from one sample, sequenced in a study of CD8+ T cells in alopecia areata. RNA extraction was followed by reverse transcription into cDNA, which acted as the sequencing template. The data were produced by immunoSEQ multiplex PCR, yet TCRdb's version contains in-frame clones alone and is incomplete. The sample consists of roughly 100,000 clones, over 75% of them appearing once. Treatment in this sample: oral pan-JAK inhibitor, 5-10 mg twice daily. Material: CD8+ T cells sorted from blood, obtained at week 34, from a patient treated with tofacitinib. The source is a human donor with alopecia areata.

The chain carries TRBV5-5 and TRBJ1-1; possibly TRBD1 for D (6 bases). Germline CDR1 reads SGHKS; CDR2 reads YYEKEE (reference sequence). This CDR3 spans 14 amino acids. Trimming removed 7 bases at V and 0 bases at J, with 13 bases between. The CDR3 loop reads CASDPQGMNTEAFF. CDR3 DNA: TGTGCCAGCGACCCACAGGGAATGAACACTGAAGCTTTCTTT.

The chain couples TRBV2 to TRBJ2-7; a weak D match, TRBD2 (6 bases). The germline CDR1 and CDR2 sequences are SNHLY and FYNNEI. Trimming took 6 bases from V and 4 from J, leaving 10 bases between them. The length of the CDR3 is 12 residues. CDR3 bases: TGTGCCAGCAGATGGGGGGAATACGAGCAGTACTTC. It encodes CASRWGEYEQYF.